The 12 T cell receptor beta chains reported below all come from one sample, sequenced in a study of shared clonotypes between healthy human individuals. The assay was immunoSEQ multiplex PCR, and TCRdb's table has in-frame clones only and misses some. The sample carries about 550,000 clones, 95% to 96% recorded once. In the naive CD8 group, cells lacked CD45RO and were positively selected for CCR7, so terminally differentiated effector memory CD45RA+ cells were left out. Input material: naive CD8+ T cells sorted from blood. Receptors were obtained from a woman between 25 and 40 years old in good health.

The chain has TRBV5-5 and TRBJ1-4; D remains ambiguous. This CDR3 has 15 amino acids. The V end lost 0 bases, the J end lost 2 bases, and 8 bases lay between the germline ends. Germline CDR1 SGHKS, CDR2 YYEKEE (reference sequence). The CDR3 sequence: CASSLGVFTNEKLFF. The DNA of the CDR3 is TGTGCCAGCAGCTTGGGGGTATTTACTAATGAAAAACTGTTTTTT.

V is TRBV9 and J is TRBJ2-2, with no clear D. Between the trimmed V and J ends, which lost 1 base and 8 bases, there was a span of 18 bases. Germline assignment: CDR1 SGDLS and CDR2 YYNGEE. This CDR3 is 16 amino acids long. CDR3: CASSVHGSGRAGELFF. CDR3 DNA sequence: TGTGCCAGCAGCGTACACGGCTCAGGCCGCGCAGGGGAGCTGTTTTTT. Based on the CDR3 plus reference TRBV9 and TRBJ2-2, the full variable domain is DSGVTQTPKHLITATGQRVTLRCSPRSGDLSVYWYQQSLDQGLQFLIQYYNGEERAKGNILERFSAQQFPDLHSELNLSSLELGDSALYFCASSVHGSGRAGELFFGEGSRLTVL.

The chain uses TRBV4-1 and TRBJ1-4; no reliable D call. The CDR3 length is 17 residues. From germline, CDR1 is MGHRA and CDR2 YSYEKL. Trimming cost V 2 bases and J 7 bases, with 20 bases left between them. The CDR3 loop is CASSQSPGALGVEKLFF. CDR3 nucleotide sequence: TGCGCCAGCAGCCAATCCCCGGGCGCCCTCGGGGTTGAAAAACTGTTTTTT.

The gene calls are TRBV5-4 and TRBJ2-1; D unclear. This CDR3 has 13 amino acids. CDR1 and CDR2 from the germline V gene are SGHNT and YYREEE (reference sequence). Trimming stripped 4 bases from V and 6 bases from J, with 11 bases between. CDR3 sequence (DNA): TGTGCCAGCAGCCCGCGCTTCCCCAATGAGCAGTTCTTC. This encodes CASSPRFPNEQFF.

The chain carries TRBV27 and TRBJ2-7; D is unresolved. V was shortened by 5 bases and J by 0 bases, with 8 bases between the two germline ends. The CDR3 has 13 amino acids. The germline V gene has CDR1 MNHEY and CDR2 SMNVEV (reference sequence). The CDR3 DNA reads as TGTGCCAGCAGTGTCCGAACCTCCTACGAGCAGTACTTC. Translation: CASSVRTSYEQYF.

This chain connects TRBV11-2 to TRBJ2-1; D remains unclear. The germline CDR1 and CDR2 sequences are SGHAT and FQNNGV. V was shortened by 5 bases and J by 7 bases, with 21 bases between the two germline ends. The CDR3 covers 16 residues. CDR3 sequence: CASSPSTPWGTNEQFF. CDR3 in DNA: TGTGCCAGCAGCCCGAGTACCCCCTGGGGAACTAATGAGCAGTTCTTC.

Note on this clone: The sample contains more than one DNA sequence encoding this CDR3. The chain recombines TRBV7-9 with TRBJ1-1, with 8 bases identical to TRBD1. Germline loops: CDR1 SEHNR, CDR2 FQNEAQ (reference sequence). V was clipped by 5 bases and J by 5 bases; unmatched bases: 7. The CDR3 is made up of 14 amino acids. Here the CDR3 DNA reads TGTGCCAGCAGCCCAACAGGGGGAGGAACTGAAGCTTTCTTT. Its translation: CASSPTGGGTEAFF.

In DNA, the CDR3 is TGTGCCAGCAGTCTTGGGTGGGACAACGATCAGCCCCAGCATTTT. As protein: CASSLGWDNDQPQHF. This sequence joins TRBV5-6 and TRBJ1-5, with D perhaps matching TRBD1 (6 bases). The germline gives CDR1 SGHDT, CDR2 YYEEEE. The CDR3 sequence is 15 residues long. The V and J ends lost 5 bases and 5 bases respectively, with 17 bases between them.

V usage is TRBV7-9 and J usage is TRBJ2-7; D assignment may be TRBD1 or TRBD2 (5 bases each). V lost 8 bases to trimming and J lost 9 bases, with 17 bases between them. The CDR3 sequence is 12 residues long. Germline values: CDR1 SEHNR, CDR2 FQNEAQ (reference sequence). The CDR3 DNA is TGTGCCAGCCGAAGTATAATGGGGGTGCAGTACTTC. Protein: CASRSIMGVQYF.

This chain's CDR3 is CASLTGPTEAFF. The CDR3 bases are TGTGCCAGCTTGACGGGGCCCACTGAAGCTTTCTTT. This chain joins TRBV2 and TRBJ1-1; possible D gene TRBD1, 5 bases. The germline V and J ends were trimmed by 8 bases and 4 bases, with 11 bases remaining between them. The CDR3 runs to 12 residues. Germline V gives CDR1 SNHLY, CDR2 FYNNEI.

The V and J genes are TRBV27 and TRBJ1-2; D is uncertain. V lost 2 bases and J 1 base, leaving 5 bases between the germline ends. Germline values: CDR1 MNHEY, CDR2 SMNVEV (reference sequence). The CDR3 contains 13 residues. DNA for the CDR3: TGTGCCAGCAGTTTAAACAGTAACTATGGCTACACCTTC. As protein: CASSLNSNYGYTF.

As regards this clone: Other DNA sequences of this sample code for an identical CDR3. The chain is built from TRBV9 and TRBJ1-1; tentative D call: TRBD1 (5 bases). The germline V gene has CDR1 SGDLS and CDR2 YYNGEE. The CDR3 has 13 residues. V lost 2 bases and J lost 3, with 8 bases in between. The DNA of the CDR3 is TGTGCCAGCAGCGTTGGGGGAGACACTGAAGCTTTCTTT. Amino acids: CASSVGGDTEAFF.